This TCR beta chain was documented in a study of shared clonotypes between healthy human individuals. Findings and limits, study-wide: In the sorted subsets, rarefaction showed sequencing was incomplete despite large depth.

The assay was immunoSEQ multiplex PCR, and TCRdb's table has in-frame clones only and misses some. Of some 380,000 clones listed, about 97% are singletons. Donors comprised only Caucasian adults living in Nashville, Tennessee. CD45RO+ cells joined CCR7-negative CD45RA+ TemRA cells to form CD8 memory. In regard to this clone: As yet, its antigen is unknown.

Germline V gene sequence: CDR1 SGHKS, CDR2 YYEKEE (reference sequence). Trimming cost V 3 bases and J 4 bases, with 20 bases left between them. The CDR3 is 17 amino acids. This chain uses TRBV5-5 with TRBJ2-4; D possibly matches TRBD1 or TRBD2 (5 bases each). The sequence was collected from a man aged 30-40 years in good health. The sample was memory CD8+ T cells sorted from blood. Described subset: CD45RO+ cells pooled with CCR7-negative TemRA cells. CDR3 amino acids: CASSSERDVARKNIQYF. The DNA of the CDR3 is TGTGCCAGCAGCTCTGAAAGGGACGTAGCCCGTAAAAACATTCAGTACTTC.